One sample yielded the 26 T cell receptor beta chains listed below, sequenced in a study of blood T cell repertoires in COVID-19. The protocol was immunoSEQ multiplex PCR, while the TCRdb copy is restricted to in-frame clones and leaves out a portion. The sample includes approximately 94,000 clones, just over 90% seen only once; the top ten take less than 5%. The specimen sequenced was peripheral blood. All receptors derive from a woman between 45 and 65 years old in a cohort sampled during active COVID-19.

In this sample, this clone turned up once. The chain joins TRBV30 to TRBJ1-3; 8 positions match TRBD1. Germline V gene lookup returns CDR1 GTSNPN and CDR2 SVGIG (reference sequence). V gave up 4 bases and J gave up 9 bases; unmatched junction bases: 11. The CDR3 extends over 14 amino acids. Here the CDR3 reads CAWNGRTGKGTIYF. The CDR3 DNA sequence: TGTGCCTGGAACGGTAGGACAGGGAAAGGCACCATATATTTT.

This CDR3 is CASSVSPSSYNEQFF. The CDR3, as DNA: TGTGCCAGCAGCGTGTCTCCGAGCTCCTACAATGAGCAGTTCTTC. The J gene is TRBJ2-1, the V gene TRBV9; no reliable D call. The CDR3 has 15 residues. Trimming took off 2 bases at V and 0 bases at J, with 9 bases between the two ends. Germline lookup yields CDR1 SGDLS and CDR2 YYNGEE. Combining the CDR3 with reference TRBV9 and TRBJ2-1 gives the whole variable domain DSGVTQTPKHLITATGQRVTLRCSPRSGDLSVYWYQQSLDQGLQFLIQYYNGEERAKGNILERFSAQQFPDLHSELNLSSLELGDSALYFCASSVSPSSYNEQFFGPGTRLTVL.

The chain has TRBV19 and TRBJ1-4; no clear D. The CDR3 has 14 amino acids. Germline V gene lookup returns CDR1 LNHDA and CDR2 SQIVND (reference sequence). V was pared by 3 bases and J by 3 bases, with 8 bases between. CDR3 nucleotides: TGTGCCAGTAGTATGCCCAGTCCTAATGAAAAACTGTTTTTT. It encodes CASSMPSPNEKLFF. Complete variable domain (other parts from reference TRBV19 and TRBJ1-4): DGGITQSPKYLFRKEGQNVTLSCEQNLNHDAMYWYRQDPGQGLRLIYYSQIVNDFQKGDIAEGYSVSREKKESFPLTVTSAQKNPTAFYLCASSMPSPNEKLFFGSGTQLSVL.

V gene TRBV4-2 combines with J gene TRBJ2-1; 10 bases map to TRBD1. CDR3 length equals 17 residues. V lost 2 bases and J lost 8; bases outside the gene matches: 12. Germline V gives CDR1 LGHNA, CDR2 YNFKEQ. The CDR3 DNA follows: TGTGCCAGCAGCCAACAATTCGACAGGGGGCTAGTCGATGAGCAGTTCTTC. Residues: CASSQQFDRGLVDEQFF.

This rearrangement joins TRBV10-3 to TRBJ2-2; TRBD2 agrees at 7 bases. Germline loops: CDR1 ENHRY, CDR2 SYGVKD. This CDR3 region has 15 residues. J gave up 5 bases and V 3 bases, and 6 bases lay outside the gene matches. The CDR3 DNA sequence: TGTGCCATCAGTGATGCGGGGGTCGGAACCGGGGAGCTGTTTTTT. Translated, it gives CAISDAGVGTGELFF.

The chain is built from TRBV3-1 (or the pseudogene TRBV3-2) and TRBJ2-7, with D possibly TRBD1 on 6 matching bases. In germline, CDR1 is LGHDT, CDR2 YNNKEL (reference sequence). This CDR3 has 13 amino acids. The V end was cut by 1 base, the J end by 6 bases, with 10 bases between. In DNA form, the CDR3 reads TGTGCCAGCAGCCAAGGGACAGCTGGCGAGCAGTACTTC. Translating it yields CASSQGTAGEQYF.

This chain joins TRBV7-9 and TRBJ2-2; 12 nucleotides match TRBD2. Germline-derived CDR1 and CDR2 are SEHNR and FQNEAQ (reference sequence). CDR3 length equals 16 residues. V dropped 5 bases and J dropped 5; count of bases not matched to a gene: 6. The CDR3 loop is CASSPSGTSGTGELFF. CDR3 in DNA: TGTGCCAGCAGCCCTTCCGGGACTAGCGGGACCGGGGAGCTGTTTTTT.

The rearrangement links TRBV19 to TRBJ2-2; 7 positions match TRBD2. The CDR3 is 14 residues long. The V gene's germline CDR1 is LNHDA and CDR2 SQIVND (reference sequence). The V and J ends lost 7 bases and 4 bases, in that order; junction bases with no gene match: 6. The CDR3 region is CASKPGGPTGELFF. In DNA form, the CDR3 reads TGTGCCAGTAAGCCGGGAGGACCCACCGGGGAGCTGTTTTTT.

This CDR3 reads CASSQVANTEAFF. As DNA, the CDR3 is TGTGCCAGCAGCCAAGTAGCGAACACTGAAGCTTTCTTT. The chain employs TRBV3-1 (or the pseudogene TRBV3-2) and TRBJ1-1; D gene uncertain. Germline V gives CDR1 LGHDT, CDR2 YNNKEL (reference sequence). The CDR3 totals 13 residues. The V end was cut by 1 base, the J end by 1 base, with 4 bases between.

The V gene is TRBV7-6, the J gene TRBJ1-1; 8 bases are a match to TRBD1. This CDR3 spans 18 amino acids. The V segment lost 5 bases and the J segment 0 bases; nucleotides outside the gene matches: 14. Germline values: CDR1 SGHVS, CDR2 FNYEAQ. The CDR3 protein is CASSPNLRTGLMNTEAFF. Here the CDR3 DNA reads TGTGCCAGCAGCCCCAATCTGCGGACAGGGCTAATGAACACTGAAGCTTTCTTT.

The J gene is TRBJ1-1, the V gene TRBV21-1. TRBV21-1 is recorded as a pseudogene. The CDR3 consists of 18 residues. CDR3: CASSKDGGGEARNTEAFF. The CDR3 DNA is TGTGCCAGCAGCAAAGACGGGGGGGGCGAAGCCAGGAACACTGAAGCTTTCTTT.

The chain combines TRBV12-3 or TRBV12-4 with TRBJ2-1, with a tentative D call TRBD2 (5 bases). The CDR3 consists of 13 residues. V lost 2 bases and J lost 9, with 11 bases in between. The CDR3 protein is CASSLRLAREQFF. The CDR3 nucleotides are TGTGCCAGCAGTTTACGGCTAGCACGTGAGCAGTTCTTC.

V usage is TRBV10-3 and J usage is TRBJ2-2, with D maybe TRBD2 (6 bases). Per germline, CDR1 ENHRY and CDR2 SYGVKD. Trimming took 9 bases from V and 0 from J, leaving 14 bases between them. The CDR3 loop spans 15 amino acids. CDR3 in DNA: TGTGCCATTAAGGAGGGAAACTCGAACACCGGGGAGCTGTTTTTT. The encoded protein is CAIKEGNSNTGELFF.

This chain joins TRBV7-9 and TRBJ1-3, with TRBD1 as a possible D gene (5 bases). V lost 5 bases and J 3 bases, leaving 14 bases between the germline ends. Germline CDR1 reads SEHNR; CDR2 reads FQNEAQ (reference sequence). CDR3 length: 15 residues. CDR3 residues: CASSKTQGRGNTIYF. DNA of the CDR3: TGTGCCAGCAGCAAGACGCAGGGTCGTGGAAACACCATATATTTT.

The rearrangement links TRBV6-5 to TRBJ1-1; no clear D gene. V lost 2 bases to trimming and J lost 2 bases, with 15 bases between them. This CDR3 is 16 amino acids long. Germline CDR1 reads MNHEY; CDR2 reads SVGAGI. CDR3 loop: CASSYRRLSGNTEAFF. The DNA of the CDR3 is TGTGCCAGCAGTTACAGGAGGCTGAGTGGAAACACTGAAGCTTTCTTT.

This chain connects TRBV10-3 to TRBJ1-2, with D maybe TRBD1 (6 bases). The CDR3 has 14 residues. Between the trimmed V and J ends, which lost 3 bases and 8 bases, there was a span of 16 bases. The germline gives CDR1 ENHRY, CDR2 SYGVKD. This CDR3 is CAISDGRGLEGYTF. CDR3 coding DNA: TGTGCCATCAGTGACGGCAGGGGATTAGAAGGCTACACCTTC.

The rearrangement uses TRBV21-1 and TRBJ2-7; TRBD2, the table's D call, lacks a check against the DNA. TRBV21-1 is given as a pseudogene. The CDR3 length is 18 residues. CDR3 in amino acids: CASSKAPGTSANSYEQYF. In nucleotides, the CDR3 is TGTGCCAGCAGCAAAGCGCCGGGGACTAGCGCGAATTCCTACGAGCAGTACTTC.

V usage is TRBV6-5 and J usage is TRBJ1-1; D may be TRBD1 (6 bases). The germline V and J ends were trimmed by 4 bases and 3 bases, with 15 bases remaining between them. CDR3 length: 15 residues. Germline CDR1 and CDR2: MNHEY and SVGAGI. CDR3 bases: TGTGCCAGCAGTTCCGGTGGGGGGGCGGACACTGAAGCTTTCTTT. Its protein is CASSSGGGADTEAFF.

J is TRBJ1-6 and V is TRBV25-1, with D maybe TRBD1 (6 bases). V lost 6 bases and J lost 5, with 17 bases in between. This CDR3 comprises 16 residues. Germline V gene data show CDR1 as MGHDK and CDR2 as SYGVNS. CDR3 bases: TGTGCCAGCAGAAGAATAGGGGCAGGGGATAATTCACCCCTCCACTTT. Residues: CASRRIGAGDNSPLHF. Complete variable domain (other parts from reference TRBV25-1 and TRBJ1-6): EADIYQTPRYLVIGTGKKITLECSQTMGHDKMYWYQQDPGMELHLIHYSYGVNSTEKGDLSSESTVSRIRTEHFPLTLESARPSHTSQYLCASRRIGAGDNSPLHFGNGTRLTVT.

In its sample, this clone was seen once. The CDR3 region has the DNA TGTGCCATCGATCCCCGGGACAGGGGGGGGGAGCAGTACTTC. Its protein product is CAIDPRDRGGEQYF. The chain links TRBV28 to TRBJ2-7; the match to TRBD1 covers 11 bases. Trimming at V came to 10 bases and at J to 7 bases, leaving 12 bases not matched to a gene. Germline-derived CDR1 and CDR2 are MDHEN and SYDVKM. The CDR3 is 14 residues long.

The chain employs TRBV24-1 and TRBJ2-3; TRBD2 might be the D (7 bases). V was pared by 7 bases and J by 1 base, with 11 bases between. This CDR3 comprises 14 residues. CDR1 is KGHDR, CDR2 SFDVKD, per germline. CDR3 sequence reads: CATRGGPGTDTQYF. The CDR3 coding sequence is TGTGCCACCAGGGGGGGGCCTGGCACAGATACGCAGTATTTT.

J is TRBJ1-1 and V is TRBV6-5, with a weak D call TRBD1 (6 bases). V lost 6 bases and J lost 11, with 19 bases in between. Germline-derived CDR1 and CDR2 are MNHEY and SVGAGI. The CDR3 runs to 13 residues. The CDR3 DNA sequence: TGTGCCAGCAGCATATCTGAGGGGGTAGGTGCTTTCTTT. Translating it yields CASSISEGVGAFF.

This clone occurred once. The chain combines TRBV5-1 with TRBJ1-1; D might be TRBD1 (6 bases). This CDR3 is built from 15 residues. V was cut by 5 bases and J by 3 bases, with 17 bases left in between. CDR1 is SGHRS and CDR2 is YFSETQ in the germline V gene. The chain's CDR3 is CASRFRGAMDTEAFF. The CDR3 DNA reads TGCGCCAGCAGATTCCGGGGGGCAATGGACACTGAAGCTTTCTTT.

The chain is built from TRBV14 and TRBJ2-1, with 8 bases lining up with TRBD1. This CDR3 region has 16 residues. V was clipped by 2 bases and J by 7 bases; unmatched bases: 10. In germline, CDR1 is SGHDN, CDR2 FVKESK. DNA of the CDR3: TGTGCCAGCAGCCAACAAGGGACAGGCTATAGGAATGAGCAGTTCTTC. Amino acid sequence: CASSQQGTGYRNEQFF. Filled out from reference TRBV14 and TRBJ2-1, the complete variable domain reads EAGVTQFPSHSVIEKGQTVTLRCDPISGHDNLYWYRRVMGKEIKFLLHFVKESKQDESGMPNNRFLAERTGGTYSTLKVQPAELEDSGVYFCASSQQGTGYRNEQFFGPGTRLTVL.

CDR3 DNA: TGTGCCATCGGGACCGGCGGGGAGAAGGACGGCTACACCTTC. Protein sequence: CAIGTGGEKDGYTF. This chain links TRBV10-3 with TRBJ1-2; TRBD1 is a possible D gene (5 bases). The germline CDR1 and CDR2 sequences are ENHRY and SYGVKD. V was pared by 8 bases and J by 8 bases, with 21 bases between. This CDR3 region has 14 residues.

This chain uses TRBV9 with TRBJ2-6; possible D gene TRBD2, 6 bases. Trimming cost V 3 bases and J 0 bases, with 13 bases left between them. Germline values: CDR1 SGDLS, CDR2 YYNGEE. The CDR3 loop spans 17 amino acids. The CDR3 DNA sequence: TGTGCCAGCAGCGGAGGCGGAGGGCTCTCTGGGGCCAACGTCCTGACTTTC. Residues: CASSGGGGLSGANVLTF.